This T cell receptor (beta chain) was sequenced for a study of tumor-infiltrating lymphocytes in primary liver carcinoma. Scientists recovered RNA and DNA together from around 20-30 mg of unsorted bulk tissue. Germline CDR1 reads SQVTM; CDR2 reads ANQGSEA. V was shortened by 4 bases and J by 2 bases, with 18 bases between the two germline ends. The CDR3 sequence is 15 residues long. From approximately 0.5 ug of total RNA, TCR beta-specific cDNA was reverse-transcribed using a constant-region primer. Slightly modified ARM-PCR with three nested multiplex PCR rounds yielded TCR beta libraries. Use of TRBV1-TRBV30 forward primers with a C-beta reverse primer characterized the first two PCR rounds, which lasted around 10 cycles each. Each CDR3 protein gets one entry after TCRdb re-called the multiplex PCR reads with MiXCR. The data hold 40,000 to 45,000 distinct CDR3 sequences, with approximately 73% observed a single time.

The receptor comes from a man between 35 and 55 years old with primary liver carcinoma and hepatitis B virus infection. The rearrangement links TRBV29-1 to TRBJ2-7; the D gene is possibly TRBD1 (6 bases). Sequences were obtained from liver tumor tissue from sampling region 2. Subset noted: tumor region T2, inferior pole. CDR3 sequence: CSVAGSDRNPYEQYF. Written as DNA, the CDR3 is TGCAGCGTTGCCGGATCTGACAGGAATCCCTACGAGCAGTACTTC.